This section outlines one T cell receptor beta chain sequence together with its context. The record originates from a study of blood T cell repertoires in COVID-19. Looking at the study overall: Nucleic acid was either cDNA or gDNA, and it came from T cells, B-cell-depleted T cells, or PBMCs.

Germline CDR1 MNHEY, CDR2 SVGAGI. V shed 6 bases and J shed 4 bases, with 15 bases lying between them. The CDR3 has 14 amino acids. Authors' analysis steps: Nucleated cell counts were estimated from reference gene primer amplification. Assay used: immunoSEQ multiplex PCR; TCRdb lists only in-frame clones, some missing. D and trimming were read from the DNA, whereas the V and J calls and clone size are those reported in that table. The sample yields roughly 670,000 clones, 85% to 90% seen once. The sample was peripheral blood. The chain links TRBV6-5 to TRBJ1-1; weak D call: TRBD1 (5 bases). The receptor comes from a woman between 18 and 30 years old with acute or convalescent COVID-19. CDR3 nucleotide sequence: TGTGCCAGCAGCACCTGGGAGGGGATCACTGAAGCTTTCTTT. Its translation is CASSTWEGITEAFF.